Each of the 9 T cell receptor beta chains below was sequenced from the same sample in a study of PD-1 blockade in classical Hodgkin lymphoma (dated by TCRdb to 2018 to 2021). The time point tag for this specimen amounts to: cycle 1 day 1 (C1D1), immediately before nivolumab initiation. Relapse after autologous stem cell transplantation had occurred in all trial patients, and cohorts A, B and C were distinguished by prior brentuximab vedotin exposure. The library came from the immunoSEQ multiplex PCR assay. TCRdb took this table from immuneACCESS and kept in-frame rearrangements with V and J called. Such tables lack part of the clones; where checked against another copy, unresolved V genes explain under half of the gap, and the rest is unexplained. The sample yields around 42,000 clones; 71% were counted once. Approximately 3% of the sample belongs to the ten largest clones. The sample here was peripheral blood mononuclear cells (PBMCs), taken at baseline. These receptors all stem from a human donor with classical Hodgkin lymphoma.

The chain uses TRBV7-3 and TRBJ1-2; TRBD1 is a possible D gene (6 bases). This CDR3 contains 15 residues. Trimming cost V 5 bases and J 7 bases, with 20 bases left between them. The V gene's germline CDR1 is SGHTA and CDR2 FQGTGA. The CDR3 here is CASSPAGAVGGGYTF. CDR3 in DNA: TGTGCCAGCAGCCCGGCAGGGGCAGTAGGGGGTGGCTACACCTTC.

This chain joins TRBV2 and TRBJ2-5, with a possible D match to TRBD1 (6 bases). The J call is uncertain, as TRBJ2-7 better fits the DNA end. Germline V gives CDR1 SNHLY, CDR2 FYNNEI. This CDR3 region has 15 residues. CDR3 bases: TGTGCCAGCAGCCGGACAGACGCGAGCTCCTACGAGCAGTACTTC. It encodes CASSRTDASSYEQYF.

This chain connects TRBV5-5 to TRBJ1-1; D unclear. This CDR3 has 15 amino acids. Germline V gives CDR1 SGHKS, CDR2 YYEKEE (reference sequence). The V and J ends lost 3 bases and 5 bases respectively, with 17 bases between them. CDR3 residues: CASSSTSGLGTEAFF. DNA for the CDR3: TGTGCCAGCAGCTCTACGTCGGGATTGGGTACTGAAGCTTTCTTT. The variable domain in full, completed from reference TRBV5-5 and TRBJ1-1, reads DAGVTQSPTHLIKTRGQQVTLRCSPISGHKSVSWYQQVLGQGPQFIFQYYEKEERGRGNFPDRFSARQFPNYSSELNVNALLLGDSALYLCASSSTSGLGTEAFFGQGTRLTVV.

The chain has TRBV28 and TRBJ2-7; 9 bases are a match to TRBD1. Trimming at V came to 7 bases and at J to 6 bases, leaving 10 bases not matched to a gene. This CDR3 contains 14 residues. From germline, CDR1 is MDHEN and CDR2 SYDVKM. This CDR3 is CASNMGQGFAEQYF. The CDR3, as DNA: TGTGCCAGCAATATGGGACAGGGATTCGCCGAGCAGTACTTC.

This chain links TRBV28 with TRBJ2-5, with a possible D match to TRBD1 (6 bases). Between the trimmed V and J ends, which lost 2 bases and 4 bases, there was a span of 11 bases. This CDR3 has 14 amino acids. Per the germline V gene, CDR1 is MDHEN and CDR2 is SYDVKM. The CDR3 sequence is CASSLTGTRETQYF. In DNA, the CDR3 is TGTGCCAGCAGTTTAACAGGGACGAGAGAGACCCAGTACTTC.

The count of this clone is one. The rearrangement joins TRBV28 to TRBJ1-6; a weak D match, TRBD1 (6 bases). Germline loops: CDR1 MDHEN, CDR2 SYDVKM. Deletions cut 5 bases from V and 4 bases from J, with 15 bases between. This CDR3 region has 16 residues. CDR3 protein: CASSPETTGYNSPLHF. CDR3 nucleotide sequence: TGTGCCAGCAGTCCTGAAACGACAGGTTATAATTCACCCCTCCACTTT.

V usage is TRBV9 and J usage is TRBJ1-1; tentatively, D is TRBD1 (5 bases). V lost 4 bases and J 3 bases, leaving 13 bases between the germline ends. Germline CDR1 and CDR2: SGDLS and YYNGEE. The CDR3 totals 14 residues. CDR3 region: CASSLWGTDTEAFF. Here the CDR3 DNA reads TGTGCCAGCAGCCTCTGGGGCACGGACACTGAAGCTTTCTTT. The complete variable domain, with remaining parts taken from reference TRBV9 and TRBJ1-1, reads DSGVTQTPKHLITATGQRVTLRCSPRSGDLSVYWYQQSLDQGLQFLIQYYNGEERAKGNILERFSAQQFPDLHSELNLSSLELGDSALYFCASSLWGTDTEAFFGQGTRLTVV.

The chain joins TRBV15 to TRBJ2-7; no definite D call. Looked up from germline, CDR1 is LNHNV and CDR2 is YYDKDF (reference sequence). V was clipped by 7 bases and J by 3 bases, with 13 bases between them. CDR3 length equals 13 residues. CDR3 residues: CATTQAKNYEQYF. The CDR3 bases are TGTGCCACCACCCAGGCTAAAAACTACGAGCAGTACTTC.

The J gene is TRBJ1-1, the V gene TRBV15; D is possibly TRBD1 (6 bases). V lost 3 bases and J lost 4, with 9 bases in between. The CDR3 loop spans 13 amino acids. Germline V gene data show CDR1 as LNHNV and CDR2 as YYDKDF (reference sequence). The DNA of the CDR3 is TGTGCCACCAGCAGGAGGGGGGGCACTGAAGCTTTCTTT. Translation: CATSRRGGTEAFF.